The following is a T cell receptor (beta chain) sequence with its context. What it binds is not known. Sequencing was performed with immunoSEQ multiplex PCR; in TCRdb, only in-frame clones are kept and a portion is missing. The repertoire consists of some 68,000 clones, with 79% occurring once and the leading ten covering around 8.4%. The data belong to a study of a mutant IDH1 vaccine in newly diagnosed glioma. Study summary: Among treated patients, about 60% were male and roughly 40% female, and mean age was about 40 years. Earlier therapy was either radiotherapy, temozolomide, or both, and most got both. Notes on the study in general: Seemingly, top peripheral T cell clonotype changes bore no relation to pseudoprogression. Vaccine-induced immune responses occurred in more than 85% of patients.

The V end was cut by 0 bases, the J end by 6 bases, with 12 bases between. The CDR3 sequence is 15 residues long. Germline V gene lookup returns CDR1 GTSNPN and CDR2 SVGIG (reference sequence). The sample's time point: baseline, week 1 (first vaccination visit). Treatment described: pre-vaccination baseline after standard-of-care therapy. The chain is built from TRBV30 and TRBJ1-6; tentative D call: TRBD1 (5 bases). The sample here was PBMCs, taken from a glioma patient treated with radiotherapy, temozolomide or both. The TCR sequence derives from a man in his fifties or sixties with glioma. The CDR3 loop is CAWSVRGLGNSPLHF. CDR3 nucleotide sequence: TGTGCCTGGAGTGTTAGGGGTCTCGGTAATTCACCCCTCCACTTT.